The rows below give T cell receptor beta chains drawn from one sample of a study of blood T cell repertoires in COVID-19. Only in-frame clones appear in the TCRdb table, and some are missing; sequencing was by immunoSEQ multiplex PCR. The sample lists more than 150,000 clones, around 81% occurring once. Sequencing was done on a sample of peripheral blood. Receptors originate from a woman older than 75 with COVID-19, enrolled during active disease. CDR3s include the opening cysteine and the closing phenylalanine or tryptophan. The order of the fields is V gene, D gene, clone size, J gene, CDR3 DNA, CDR3 protein. D genes are given only for firm matches. For some rows the clone size is stated as once, few or many, or as a class when expanded; others skip it.

TRBV19	TRBD2	-	TRBJ2-1	TGTGCCAGTAGTGGGAGACTAGCTGGCAATGAGCAGTTCTTC	CASSGRLAGNEQFF
TRBV7-9	-	-	TRBJ1-2	TGTGCCAGCAACGCAGGGGAGGGCGGCTACACCTTC	CASNAGEGGYTF
TRBV10-3	TRBD2	-	TRBJ2-1	TGTGCCATCAGCCGTAGCGGGGGGGCGTCCTACAATGAGCAGTTCTTC	CAISRSGGASYNEQFF
TRBV18	-	-	TRBJ1-4	TGTGCCAGCTCACCAGACCAGGGGTCTGGTGAAAAACTGTTTTTT	CASSPDQGSGEKLFF
TRBV9	-	once	TRBJ1-2	TGTGCCAGCAGCGTAAGCGGCGGGGGAAGTCCCTATGGCTACACCTTC	CASSVSGGGSPYGYTF
TRBV7-8	-	-	TRBJ2-1	TGTGCCAGCAGCTTTGGTTTAGCTCGTGAGCAGTTCTTC	CASSFGLAREQFF
TRBV18	TRBD2	-	TRBJ2-1	TGTGCCAGCTCACCAAGGGCGGGAGGCTACAATGAGCAGTTCTTC	CASSPRAGGYNEQFF
TRBV3-1/TRBV3-2	TRBD1	-	TRBJ1-1	TGTGCCAGCCGGCGGCAGGGGGCTTCAGAAGCTTTCTTT	CASRRQGASEAFF
TRBV5-1	TRBD2	once	TRBJ2-5	TGCGCCAGCAGCCTATCCGGCGGGCGGGAGGTCCATCACTTC	CASSLSGGREVHHF
TRBV5-1	-	once	TRBJ1-4	TGCGCCAGCAGCCCACAAGAGGGAATTAATGAAAAACTGTTTTTT	CASSPQEGINEKLFF
TRBV5-1	TRBD1	-	TRBJ1-6	TGCGCCAGCAGCTTAGGTTCGACAGGGTGGTCACCCCTCCACTTT	CASSLGSTGWSPLHF
TRBV30	-	-	TRBJ1-3	TGTGCCTGGGACTCGAATTCTGGAAACACCATATATTTT	CAWDSNSGNTIYF
TRBV7-2	-	-	TRBJ2-7	TGTGCCAGCAGCTTTGCAGTAAGCTCCTACGAGCAGTACTTC	CASSFAVSSYEQYF
TRBV4-1	-	-	TRBJ2-1	TGCGCCAGCAGCCAATCCCAGAGGAATGAGCAGTTCTTC	CASSQSQRNEQFF
TRBV12-3/TRBV12-4	-	-	TRBJ1-5	TGTGCCAGCACTTCGGGCAATCAGCCCCAGCATTTT	CASTSGNQPQHF
TRBV12-5	-	-	TRBJ1-1	TGTGCTAGTGGTCAGCCACCAGGGGTAGGGGGGGTGAACACTGAAGCTTTCTTT	CASGQPPGVGGVNTEAFF
TRBV15	-	-	TRBJ1-4	TGTGCCACCAGCAGAGATCTGGCGGAAGAAAAACTGTTTTTT	CATSRDLAEEKLFF
TRBV10-3	-	-	TRBJ2-7	TGTGCCACTAGACTGAACCATTCCTACGAGCAGTACTTC	CATRLNHSYEQYF
TRBV27	TRBD1	once	TRBJ2-7	TGTGCCAGCAGTTTTTCCTGGGGAGACAGGGTATCCTACGAGCAGTACTTC	CASSFSWGDRVSYEQYF
TRBV5-8	-	-	TRBJ2-5	TGTGCCAGCAGCTTGTTAGGGGTGGAGACCCAGTACTTC	CASSLLGVETQYF
TRBV6-2/TRBV6-3	-	-	TRBJ1-5	TGTGCCAGCAGTTACGTACCTATTCCGAATCAGCCCCAGCATTTT	CASSYVPIPNQPQHF
TRBV5-1	TRBD1	-	TRBJ2-7	TGCGCCAGCAGCAGGACAGGGGCTTACGGCGAGCAGTACTTC	CASSRTGAYGEQYF
TRBV11-3	-	-	TRBJ2-1	TGTGCCAGCAGCTTAGGAAGTGGGGCACTCTCCTACAATGAGCAGTTCTTC	CASSLGSGALSYNEQFF